These T cell receptor beta chains were read from a single sample in a study of cytomegalovirus exposure and HLA in healthy donors. Sequencing used immunoSEQ multiplex PCR; TCRdb keeps in-frame clones, though not all of them. This table holds about 190,000 clones, roughly 70% found once. Sequencing input: PBMCs. The receptors derive from a woman aged 25 to 39 in good health and CMV-seronegative. CDR3s include the opening cysteine and the closing phenylalanine or tryptophan. The D gene is left open where the match is weak. Rows may omit the clone size; those that give it use once, few, many or a size class.

J,size,V,D,DNA,CDR3
TRBJ1-2,once,TRBV13,NA,TGTGCCAGCAGCTTTCTAGGGGCTTCCCCACCTCTCTATGGCTACACCTTC,CASSFLGASPPLYGYTF
TRBJ2-7,few,TRBV7-9,TRBD1,TGTGCCAGCAGCCGGGGGACAGGGAGCTACGAGCAGTACTTC,CASSRGTGSYEQYF
TRBJ2-2,few,TRBV25-1,NA,TGTGCCAGCAGTGACAGGACTACCACCGGGGAGCTGTTTTTT,CASSDRTTTGELFF
TRBJ1-5,NA,TRBV6-1,NA,TGTGCCAGCAGTGAAGCAAGGTTTTCTTTCCGCGCGGTAAGCAATCAGCCCCAGCATTTT,CASSEARFSFRAVSNQPQHF
TRBJ2-7,few,TRBV5-1,NA,TGCGCCAGCAGCTTGGGCACAGGGAATCTAAATTACGAGCAGTACTTC,CASSLGTGNLNYEQYF
TRBJ2-7,once,TRBV2,TRBD2,TGTGCCAGCAGCCCACTAGCGGGAGGCCCCTACGAGCAGTACTTC,CASSPLAGGPYEQYF
TRBJ1-5,few,TRBV10-3,NA,TGTGCCATCAGTGAAGGGGGAGGGTTCACCGGCAATCAGCCCCAGCATTTT,CAISEGGGFTGNQPQHF
TRBJ2-5,NA,TRBV7-3,TRBD2,TGTGCCAGCAGCGCCAGAGGGACTAGCGGAACCCAAGAGACCCAGTACTTC,CASSARGTSGTQETQYF
TRBJ2-7,NA,TRBV19,TRBD1,TGTGCCAGTAGCCCGGGACAGGACTACGAGCAGTACTTC,CASSPGQDYEQYF
TRBJ2-7,once,TRBV15,TRBD1,TGTGCCACCAGCAGGGATAGGGGACAGGGAGGTGGAAGCGAGCAGTACTTC,CATSRDRGQGGGSEQYF
TRBJ1-4,NA,TRBV5-1,NA,TGCGCCAGCAGCTTGGCTCCGGGGATTGCGAATGAAAAACTGTTTTTT,CASSLAPGIANEKLFF
TRBJ2-3,NA,TRBV5-1,TRBD2,TGCGCCAGCAGCTTGCCTGGGGGGGACACAGATACGCAGTATTTT,CASSLPGGDTDTQYF
TRBJ2-1,once,TRBV11-3,TRBD2,TGTGCCAGCAGCTCCTACGTGCCGGGACTAGCGGTGAATGAGCAGTTCTTC,CASSSYVPGLAVNEQFF
TRBJ2-7,NA,TRBV5-5,TRBD2,TGTGCCAGCAGCTTGGTTGCGGGAGATGGGGAGCAGTACTTC,CASSLVAGDGEQYF
TRBJ2-5,NA,TRBV6-6,TRBD1,TGTGCCAGCAGTTTCCCACAGGGGCGGAGGGAGACCCAGTACTTC,CASSFPQGRRETQYF
TRBJ2-5,once,TRBV7-6,NA,TGTGCCAGCAGCCTCCAAGAGACCCAGTACTTC,CASSLQETQYF
TRBJ1-4,NA,TRBV18,NA,TGTGCCAGCTCACCTTACGGTGAAAAACTGTTTTTT,CASSPYGEKLFF
TRBJ1-5,NA,TRBV19,TRBD1,TGTGCCAGTAGTAACAGGGGCCTAAGAAGCAATCAGCCCCAGCATTTT,CASSNRGLRSNQPQHF
TRBJ2-1,NA,TRBV7-3,TRBD1,TGTGCCAGCAGCCTTACAGGGGGCAATATGAATGAGCAGTTCTTC,CASSLTGGNMNEQFF
TRBJ2-6,medium-sized,TRBV2,TRBD1,TGTGCCAGCAGTGAAGCACCGGGACAGATCTCTGGGGCCAACGTCCTGACTTTC,CASSEAPGQISGANVLTF
TRBJ1-1,NA,TRBV6-5,NA,TGTGCCAGCAGTTACGCAGTGAACACTGAAGCTTTCTTT,CASSYAVNTEAFF
TRBJ2-7,NA,TRBV2,NA,TGTGCCAGCAGTGCCAGACTGTCCGTTCTCGAGCAGTACTTC,CASSARLSVLEQYF
TRBJ2-3,NA,TRBV19,NA,TGTGCCAGTAGTATAGCTAGGAGTGCCACAGATACGCAGTATTTT,CASSIARSATDTQYF
TRBJ1-2,NA,TRBV27,TRBD1,TGTGCCAGCAGTTCGGACAGGTTCAACCTCTATGGCTACACCTTC,CASSSDRFNLYGYTF
TRBJ2-1,NA,TRBV11-2,TRBD1,TGTGCCAGCAGCTCGGGACAGGGGGTTCCTAATGAGCAGTTCTTC,CASSSGQGVPNEQFF
TRBJ2-6,NA,TRBV5-1,NA,TGCGCCAGCAGCCCATCACCGAGCTCTGGGGCCAACGTCCTGACTTTC,CASSPSPSSGANVLTF
TRBJ2-7,NA,TRBV18,TRBD2,TGTGCCAGCTCACAACTAGCGAGCTACGAGCAGTACTTC,CASSQLASYEQYF
TRBJ2-5,NA,TRBV7-9,TRBD1,TGTGCCAGCAGCCTTGACAGGGTGGAGACCCAGTACTTC,CASSLDRVETQYF
TRBJ2-1,NA,TRBV27,TRBD2,TGTGCCAGCATCAAGGGTCTAGCGGGAGATTTAGCCAAGATTTCCCATGAGCAGTTCTTC,CASIKGLAGDLAKISHEQFF
TRBJ2-7,once,TRBV13,NA,TGTGCCAGCAGCTTAGTCGGGTTCGGCAGGAAACAGGGTATTACTTACGAGCAGTACTTC,CASSLVGFGRKQGITYEQYF
TRBJ2-1,NA,TRBV19,NA,TGTGCCAGTAGTATAGGGCGGAGCTCCTACAATGAGCAGTTCTTC,CASSIGRSSYNEQFF
TRBJ1-5,once,TRBV7-3,NA,TGTGCCAGCAGCTTAAACAGGCTTCGCAATCAGCCCCAGCATTTT,CASSLNRLRNQPQHF
TRBJ1-4,NA,TRBV19,TRBD1,TGTGCCAGTCGAAGGGACAGAGACTTTGAAAAACTGTTTTTT,CASRRDRDFEKLFF
TRBJ2-1,NA,TRBV5-4,TRBD2,TGTGCCAGCAGCCCCCCGACTAGCGCCGACAATGAGCAGTTCTTC,CASSPPTSADNEQFF
TRBJ1-1,NA,TRBV18,NA,TGTGCCAGCTCACCGTCCCCCCCGGGGATCTCGACTGAAGCTTTCTTT,CASSPSPPGISTEAFF
TRBJ1-1,NA,TRBV5-4,NA,TGTGCCAGCAGCTTGAATCCAGAATCTGAAGCTTTCTTT,CASSLNPESEAFF
TRBJ1-5,few,TRBV19,TRBD1,TGTGCCAGTAGTATTCTGGGACAGGGTGACCAGCCCCAGCATTTT,CASSILGQGDQPQHF
TRBJ1-1,NA,TRBV15,NA,TGTGCCACCAGCAGAGATCCCGGAGGCGGAAACACTGAAGCTTTCTTT,CATSRDPGGGNTEAFF
TRBJ1-2,many,TRBV6-4,NA,TGTGCCAGCAGTGAGGGCATCTCGGGAAATGGCTACACCTTC,CASSEGISGNGYTF
TRBJ1-6,NA,TRBV5-1,TRBD1,TGCGCCAGCAGCTTGGTAGGGGGCGCAGATAATTCACCCCTCCACTTT,CASSLVGGADNSPLHF
TRBJ2-1,NA,TRBV7-9,TRBD2,TGTGCCAGCAGCTTAGGACTAGCGGGGGGGCAGAATGAGCAGTTCTTC,CASSLGLAGGQNEQFF
TRBJ2-1,NA,TRBV18,NA,TGTGCCAGCTCACCCCCTAGCACGCACCAGGACAATGAGCAGTTCTTC,CASSPPSTHQDNEQFF
TRBJ2-7,NA,TRBV10-2,TRBD2,TGCGCCAGCCGACTAGCGGGTTTCTCCTACGAGCAGTACTTC,CASRLAGFSYEQYF
TRBJ1-2,NA,TRBV15,NA,TGTGCCACCAGCAGACTTGGCCAGGGGTATGGCTACACCTTC,CATSRLGQGYGYTF
TRBJ2-1,few,TRBV30,TRBD2,TGTGCCTGGAAAGGAACTAGCGGGGTATACAATGAGCAGTTCTTC,CAWKGTSGVYNEQFF
TRBJ2-2,NA,TRBV27,NA,TGTGCCAGCAGTTTTAATTTTCACCGGACAGCGAACACCGGGGAGCTGTTTTTT,CASSFNFHRTANTGELFF
TRBJ2-2,few,TRBV27,TRBD1,TGTGCCAGCAGTTACTTAATTACCGGGACAGGGGACACCGGGGAGCTGTTTTTT,CASSYLITGTGDTGELFF